Each of the 9 T cell receptor beta chains below was sequenced from the same sample in a study of radiotherapy plus CTLA-4 blockade in lung cancer. Profiled with immunoSEQ multiplex PCR; TCRdb holds only in-frame clones, not every one. This table holds approximately 60,000 clones, around 77% found once. The sequenced sample was peripheral blood, obtained from a patient treated with radiotherapy plus ipilimumab. These receptor sequences come from a human donor with non-small cell lung cancer who had a complete response to radiotherapy plus ipilimumab.

This rearrangement joins TRBV12-5 to TRBJ2-1; 8 bases line up with TRBD2. Germline values: CDR1 LGHNT, CDR2 FRNRAP. The V segment lost 5 bases and the J segment 8 bases; nucleotides outside the gene matches: 8. The length of the CDR3 is 14 residues. The CDR3 protein is CASGTGLARDEQFF. CDR3 sequence (DNA): TGTGCTAGTGGTACAGGACTAGCTCGCGATGAGCAGTTCTTC.

The chain is built from TRBV7-2 and TRBJ2-3, with D perhaps matching TRBD2 (7 bases). Trimming stripped 0 bases from V and 6 bases from J, with 13 bases between. Germline assignment: CDR1 SGHTA and CDR2 FQGNSA. This CDR3 region has 15 residues. CDR3 sequence (DNA): TGTGCCAGCAGCTTAGCGGCGGGGGCCGGGGATACGCAGTATTTT. Protein sequence: CASSLAAGAGDTQYF.

The rearrangement uses TRBV11-2 and TRBJ2-1; 8 nucleotides align to TRBD1. With 4 bases clipped from V and 5 bases from J, the junction kept 7 bases outside the gene matches. The CDR3 covers 15 residues. Per the germline V gene, CDR1 is SGHAT and CDR2 is FQNNGV. CDR3 region: CASSSRGTGDNEQFF. The CDR3 DNA reads TGTGCCAGCAGCTCAAGAGGGACAGGAGACAATGAGCAGTTCTTC.

The chain carries TRBV11-2 and TRBJ2-1; possibly TRBD1 or TRBD2 for D (6 bases each). The CDR3 is made up of 13 amino acids. Germline values: CDR1 SGHAT, CDR2 FQNNGV. V lost 4 bases and J 9 bases, leaving 13 bases between the germline ends. Here the CDR3 DNA reads TGTGCCAGCAGCTACGTGGGGGGCGGTGAGCAGTTCTTC. Its protein is CASSYVGGGEQFF.

The gene calls are TRBV27 and TRBJ1-4; no clear D gene. Germline-derived CDR1 and CDR2 are MNHEY and SMNVEV (reference sequence). Trimming took off 2 bases at V and 7 bases at J, with 11 bases between the two ends. CDR3 length equals 14 residues. The CDR3 DNA sequence: TGTGCCAGCAGTTTAAGTCCTCAGTCTGAAAAACTGTTTTTT. It codes for CASSLSPQSEKLFF.

This clone appeared once. V and J are TRBV18 and TRBJ1-5, with D possibly being TRBD1 (6 bases). Germline V gene sequence: CDR1 KGHSH, CDR2 LQKENI. V lost 2 bases to trimming and J lost 7 bases, with 12 bases between them. The CDR3 runs 14 residues. CDR3 residues: CASSPSSTGQPQHF. As DNA, the CDR3 is TGTGCCAGCTCACCATCTTCCACAGGGCAGCCCCAGCATTTT.

The chain carries TRBV7-2 and TRBJ2-1; no reliable D call. The ends were cut back, 2 bases at V and 2 bases at J, with 13 bases in the middle. Per germline, CDR1 SGHTA and CDR2 FQGNSA. The CDR3 length is 16 residues. For the CDR3, the DNA is TGTGCCAGCAGCTTACAAGCAGGCAATCCCTACAATGAGCAGTTCTTC. Residues: CASSLQAGNPYNEQFF.

The V call is TRBV27, the J call TRBJ1-1; 8 nucleotides line up with TRBD1. Per germline, CDR1 MNHEY and CDR2 SMNVEV (reference sequence). J gave up 8 bases and V 2 bases, and 7 bases lay outside the gene matches. CDR3 size: 14 residues. Written as DNA, the CDR3 is TGTGCCAGCAGTTTAGGGACAGGTGGAAACGAAGCTTTCTTT. Translated, it gives CASSLGTGGNEAFF.

The chain couples TRBV7-2 to TRBJ2-4; 7 nucleotides align to TRBD2. V trimming: 5 bases; J trimming: 1 base; junction bases outside the gene matches: 2. The CDR3 runs to 14 residues. Germline V gene lookup returns CDR1 SGHTA and CDR2 FQGNSA. CDR3 sequence (DNA): TGTGCCAGCAGCCCAGCGGGGGCCAAAAACATTCAGTACTTC. It encodes CASSPAGAKNIQYF.